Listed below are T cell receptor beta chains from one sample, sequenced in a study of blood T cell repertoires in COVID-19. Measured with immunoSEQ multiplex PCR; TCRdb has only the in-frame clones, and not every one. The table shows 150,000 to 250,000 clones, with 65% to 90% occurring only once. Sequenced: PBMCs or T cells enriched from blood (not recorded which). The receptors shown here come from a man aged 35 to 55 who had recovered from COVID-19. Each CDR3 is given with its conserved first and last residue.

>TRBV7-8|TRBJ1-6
CASSSESMNSPLHF
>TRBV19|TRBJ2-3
CASRSGDTQYF
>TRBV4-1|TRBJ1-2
CASSQINRGDYGYTF
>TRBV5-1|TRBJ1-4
CASSWGTGWEKLFF
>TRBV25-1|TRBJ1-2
CASSRNSGYTF
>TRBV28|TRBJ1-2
CASSLGTGGWGYTF
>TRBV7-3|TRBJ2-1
CASRTAGGGNEQFF
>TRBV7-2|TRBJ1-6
CASSFHRQGNNSPLHF
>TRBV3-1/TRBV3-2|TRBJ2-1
CASSQDLGGSSYNEQFF
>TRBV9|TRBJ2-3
CASSVEGQGGDTQYF
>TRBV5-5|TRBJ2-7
CASSWTSGDYEQYF
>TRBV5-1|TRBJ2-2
CASSLEGAGELFF
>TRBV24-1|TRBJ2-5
CATSDHPGQGGKTQYF
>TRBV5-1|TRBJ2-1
CASSFLAGPMGYNEQFF
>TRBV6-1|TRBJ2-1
CASSEALLAPYNEQFF
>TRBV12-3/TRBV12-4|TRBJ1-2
CASRPDRLYGYTF
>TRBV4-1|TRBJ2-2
CASSQDRDPVAANTGELFF
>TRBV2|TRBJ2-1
CASAPGQGLGEQFF
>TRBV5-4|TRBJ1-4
CASRGHLGEKLFF
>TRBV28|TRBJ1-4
CASRPAGGSNEKLFF
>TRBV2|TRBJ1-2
CASSADRIGYTF
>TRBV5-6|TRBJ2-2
CASARETGELFF
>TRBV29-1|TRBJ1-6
CSVSTGDSPLHF
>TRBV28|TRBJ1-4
CASSSAESGEKLFF
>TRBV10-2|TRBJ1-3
CASSETGPVSGNTIYF
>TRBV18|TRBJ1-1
CASSPRQGTDTEAFF
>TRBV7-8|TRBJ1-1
CASSPQVNTEAFF